Following are 16 T cell receptor beta chains from one sample sequenced in a study of T cell changes during pregnancy in multiple sclerosis. Method: immunoSEQ multiplex PCR; TCRdb's copy keeps in-frame clones and lacks some. The sample records around 88,000 clones, about nine tenths being singletons. The material was peripheral blood, obtained in the first trimester of pregnancy. These receptors were obtained from a female donor with multiple sclerosis, enrolled in a pregnancy study.

The V and J genes are TRBV5-1 and TRBJ1-1; 10 nucleotides agree with TRBD1. CDR3 size: 13 residues. CDR1 and CDR2 (germline): SGHRS, YFSETQ. The ends lost 4 bases at V and 6 bases at J; junction bases unmatched: 3. The CDR3 nucleotides are TGCGCCAGCAGCGGGGGGACAGGGGCTGAAGCTTTCTTT. Translating gives CASSGGTGAEAFF.

The V call is TRBV6-6, the J call TRBJ2-1, with TRBD2 matching 8 bases. CDR1 MNHNY and CDR2 SVGAGI come from the germline V gene (reference sequence). V was clipped by 7 bases and J by 3 bases; unmatched bases: 5. The CDR3 extends over 14 amino acids. CDR3 DNA sequence: TGTGCCAGCATGAGGGCGGGGGGCTACAATGAGCAGTTCTTC. It encodes CASMRAGGYNEQFF.

CDR3 nucleotide sequence: TGTGCCAGCAGCTTAGAAACAACAGGGGGCGACACCGGGGAGCTGTTTTTT. Its translation is CASSLETTGGDTGELFF. This chain links TRBV7-6 with TRBJ2-2; TRBD1 aligns across 9 bases. Germline V CDR1 and CDR2: SGHVS, FNYEAQ. Trimming took 1 base from V and 3 from J; bases not matched to a gene: 6. The CDR3 covers 17 residues.

The V gene is TRBV5-4, the J gene TRBJ1-1; TRBD1 aligns across 7 bases. CDR1 and CDR2 from the germline V gene are SGHNT and YYREEE (reference sequence). V lost 3 bases to trimming and J lost 3 bases; unmatched junction nucleotides: 8. This CDR3 region has 15 residues. CDR3 region: CASSSGDRVHTEAFF. DNA of the CDR3: TGTGCCAGCAGCTCCGGAGACAGGGTCCACACTGAAGCTTTCTTT. The full variable domain, rest sourced from reference TRBV5-4 and TRBJ1-1, is ETGVTQSPTHLIKTRGQQVTLRCSSQSGHNTVSWYQQALGQGPQFIFQYYREEENGRGNFPPRFSGLQFPNYSSELNVNALELDDSALYLCASSSGDRVHTEAFFGQGTRLTVV.

The rearrangement joins TRBV9 to TRBJ2-2, with a weak D call TRBD2 (6 bases). V was cut by 2 bases and J by 5 bases, with 13 bases left in between. The CDR3 contains 15 residues. Germline-derived CDR1 and CDR2 are SGDLS and YYNGEE. The DNA of the CDR3 is TGTGCCAGCAGCGTCCTCAGTGGGAGGACCGGGGAGCTGTTTTTT. This translates into CASSVLSGRTGELFF.

This clone was detected only once. The V call is TRBV5-6, the J call TRBJ1-1; possible D gene TRBD1, 5 bases. V lost 1 base, J lost 4 bases, and 17 bases lay in between. Germline loops: CDR1 SGHDT, CDR2 YYEEEE. There are 16 residues in the CDR3. The CDR3 reads CASSLWGGVRGTEAFF. In DNA, the CDR3 is TGTGCCAGCAGCTTGTGGGGGGGGGTAAGGGGCACTGAAGCTTTCTTT.

This chain links TRBV7-3 with TRBJ2-1; 12 bases map to TRBD1. J gave up 7 bases and V 4 bases, and 5 bases lay outside the gene matches. Looked up from germline, CDR1 is SGHTA and CDR2 is FQGTGA. The CDR3 is made up of 15 amino acids. The CDR3 reads CASSSGQGARNEQFF. In DNA form, the CDR3 reads TGTGCCAGCAGCTCGGGACAGGGGGCGAGGAATGAGCAGTTCTTC.

The chain recombines TRBV5-1 with TRBJ1-2, with 7 bases aligning to TRBD1. Losses at the gene ends were 4 bases for V and 2 bases for J; bases not matched to a gene: 14. This CDR3 has 17 residues. Germline V lookup: CDR1 SGHRS, CDR2 YFSETQ. CDR3 sequence reads: CASSPGHPLQGNYGYTF. The CDR3 coding sequence is TGCGCCAGCAGCCCGGGCCACCCCCTACAGGGGAACTATGGCTACACCTTC. Combining the CDR3 with reference TRBV5-1 and TRBJ1-2 gives the whole variable domain KAGVTQTPRYLIKTRGQQVTLSCSPISGHRSVSWYQQTPGQGLQFLFEYFSETQRNKGNFPGRFSGRQFSNSRSEMNVSTLELGDSALYLCASSPGHPLQGNYGYTFGSGTRLTVV.

The chain couples TRBV5-4 to TRBJ2-1; 7 nucleotides match TRBD1. The CDR3 extends over 15 amino acids. CDR1 is SGHNT, CDR2 YYREEE, per germline (reference sequence). V was pared by 4 bases and J by 1 base, with 5 bases of the junction left unmatched. In DNA form, the CDR3 reads TGTGCCAGCAGCGAGGGACAGTGGTCCTACAATGAGCAGTTCTTC. As protein: CASSEGQWSYNEQFF.

The CDR3 sequence: CSASGSYEQYF. CDR3 nucleotides: TGCAGTGCAAGTGGGAGCTACGAGCAGTACTTC. The chain carries TRBV20-1 and TRBJ2-7; a weak D match, TRBD2 (5 bases). Germline CDR1 and CDR2: DFQATT and SNEGSKA (reference sequence). V lost 6 bases and J lost 3, with 9 bases in between. This CDR3 comprises 11 residues.

The chain has TRBV6-1 and TRBJ2-7; TRBD2 is a possible D gene (6 bases). Trimming stripped 4 bases from V and 4 bases from J, with 14 bases between. CDR1 and CDR2 (germline): MNHNS, SASEGT. This CDR3 is built from 14 residues. CDR3 DNA sequence: TGTGCCAGCAGTGGAGGCGGGACCCTGTACGAGCAGTACTTC. Protein sequence: CASSGGGTLYEQYF.

This rearrangement joins TRBV14 to TRBJ1-2, with 8 bases identical to TRBD1. Germline V gene lookup returns CDR1 SGHDN and CDR2 FVKESK. With 5 bases clipped from V and 8 bases from J, the junction kept 13 bases outside the gene matches. The CDR3 has 15 residues. The CDR3 bases are TGTGCCAGCAGCGAAATCAGGGGGCGCGGGGAAGGCTACACCTTC. Protein: CASSEIRGRGEGYTF.

This clone was recorded only once. The sample contains more than one DNA sequence encoding this CDR3. This sequence joins TRBV7-2 and TRBJ1-5, with TRBD1 identical over 7 bases. The CDR3 spans 14 residues. Germline V gene data show CDR1 as SGHTA and CDR2 as FQGNSA. Trimming at V came to 1 base and at J to 7 bases, leaving 4 bases not matched to a gene. CDR3 in amino acids: CASSLGQGNQPQHF. CDR3 DNA: TGTGCCAGCAGCTTAGGACAGGGTAACCAGCCCCAGCATTTT.

The rearrangement uses TRBV11-2 and TRBJ2-5; the D gene is possibly TRBD1 (5 bases). The CDR3 length is 16 residues. The V gene lost 0 bases and the J gene lost 6 bases, with 17 bases spanning the gap. Germline CDR1 is SGHAT and CDR2 is FQNNGV. In DNA form, the CDR3 reads TGTGCCAGCAGCTTAGATTATCGCAGGGTTCGACAGACCCAGTACTTC. Residues: CASSLDYRRVRQTQYF.

The V gene is TRBV12-2, the J gene TRBJ2-3; TRBD2 is the table's D call and was not checked against the DNA. TRBV12-2 constitutes a pseudogene. This CDR3 spans 16 amino acids. CDR3 DNA sequence: TGTGCAAGTCGCTTTAACACTAGCGCTATCACAGATACGCAGTATTTT. Protein: CASRFNTSAITDTQYF.

The chain combines TRBV7-2 with TRBJ2-3; D not certain. CDR1 and CDR2 from the germline V gene are SGHTA and FQGNSA. With 6 bases removed from V and 7 bases from J, the gap between germline ends came to 23 bases. The CDR3 totals 16 residues. The CDR3 coding sequence is TGTGCCAGCAGTCGTCGTGTTTCAGGATTTTCAAATACGCAGTATTTT. It codes for CASSRRVSGFSNTQYF.